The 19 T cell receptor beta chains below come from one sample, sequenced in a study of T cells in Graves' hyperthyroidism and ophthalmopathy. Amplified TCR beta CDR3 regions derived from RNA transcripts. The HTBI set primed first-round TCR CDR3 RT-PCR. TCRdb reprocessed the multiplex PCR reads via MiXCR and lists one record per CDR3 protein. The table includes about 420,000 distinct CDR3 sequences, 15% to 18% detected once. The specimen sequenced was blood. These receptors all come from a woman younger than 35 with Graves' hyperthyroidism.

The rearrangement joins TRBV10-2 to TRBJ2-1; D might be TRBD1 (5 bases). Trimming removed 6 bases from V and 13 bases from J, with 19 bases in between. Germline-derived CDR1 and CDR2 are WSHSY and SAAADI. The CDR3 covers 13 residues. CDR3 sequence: CASRTSRVLEQFF. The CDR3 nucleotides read TGCGCCAGCAGGACCTCCAGGGTCTTGGAACAGTTCTTC.

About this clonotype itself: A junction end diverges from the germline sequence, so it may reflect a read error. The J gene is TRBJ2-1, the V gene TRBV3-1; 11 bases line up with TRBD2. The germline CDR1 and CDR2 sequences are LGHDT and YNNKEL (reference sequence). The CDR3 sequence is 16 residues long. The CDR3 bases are TGCGCCAGCAGCTTGCCCGGGACTAGCGGATACAATGAGCAGTTCTTC. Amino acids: CASSLPGTSGYNEQFF.

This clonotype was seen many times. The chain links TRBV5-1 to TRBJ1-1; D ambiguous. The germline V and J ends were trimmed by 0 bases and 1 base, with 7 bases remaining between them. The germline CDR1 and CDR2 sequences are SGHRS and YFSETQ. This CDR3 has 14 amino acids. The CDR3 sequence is CASSLEPTNTEAFF. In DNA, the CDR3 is TGCGCCAGCAGCTTGGAACCTACGAACACTGAAGCTTTCTTT.

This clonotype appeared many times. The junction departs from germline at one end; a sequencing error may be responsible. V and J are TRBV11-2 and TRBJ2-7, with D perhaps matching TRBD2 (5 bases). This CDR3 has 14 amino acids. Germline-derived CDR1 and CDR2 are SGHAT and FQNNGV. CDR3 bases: TGTGCCAGCAGTTTAGGAGATACGGGGATCGAGCAGTACTTC. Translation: CASSLGDTGIEQYF.

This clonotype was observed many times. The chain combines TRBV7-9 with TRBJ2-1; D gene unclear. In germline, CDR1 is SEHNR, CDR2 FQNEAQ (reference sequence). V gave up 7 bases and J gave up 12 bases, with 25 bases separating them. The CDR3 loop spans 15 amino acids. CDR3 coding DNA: TGTGCCAGCACCGCTATCCAAGAGACACCTAGATGGCAGTTCTTC. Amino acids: CASTAIQETPRWQFF.

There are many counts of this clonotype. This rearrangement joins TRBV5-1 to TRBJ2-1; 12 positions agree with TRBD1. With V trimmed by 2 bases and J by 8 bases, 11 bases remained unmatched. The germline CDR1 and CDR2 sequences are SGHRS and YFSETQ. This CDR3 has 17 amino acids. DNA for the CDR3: TGCGCCAGCAGCTTTACAACCGGGACAGGGGGCTGGGATGAGCAGTTCTTC. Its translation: CASSFTTGTGGWDEQFF.

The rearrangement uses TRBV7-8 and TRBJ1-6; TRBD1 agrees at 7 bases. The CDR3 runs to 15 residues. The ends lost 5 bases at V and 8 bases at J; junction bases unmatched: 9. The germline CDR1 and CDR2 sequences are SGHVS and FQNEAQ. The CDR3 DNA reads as TGTGCCAGCAGCCACCCGACAGGGTCATATTCACCCCTCCACTTT. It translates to CASSHPTGSYSPLHF.

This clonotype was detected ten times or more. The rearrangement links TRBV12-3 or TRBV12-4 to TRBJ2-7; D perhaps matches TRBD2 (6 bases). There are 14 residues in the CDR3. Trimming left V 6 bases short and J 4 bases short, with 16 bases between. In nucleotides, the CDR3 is TGTGCCAGCAGCCCGTTGGGCGGGGTTTACGAGCAGTACTTC. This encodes CASSPLGGVYEQYF.

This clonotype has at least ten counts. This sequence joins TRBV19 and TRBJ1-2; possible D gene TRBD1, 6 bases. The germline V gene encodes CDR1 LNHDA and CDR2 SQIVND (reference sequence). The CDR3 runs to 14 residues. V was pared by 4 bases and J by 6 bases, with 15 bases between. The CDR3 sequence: CASSTGGQMNGYTF. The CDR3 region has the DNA TGTGCCAGTAGTACCGGAGGACAGATGAATGGCTACACCTTC.

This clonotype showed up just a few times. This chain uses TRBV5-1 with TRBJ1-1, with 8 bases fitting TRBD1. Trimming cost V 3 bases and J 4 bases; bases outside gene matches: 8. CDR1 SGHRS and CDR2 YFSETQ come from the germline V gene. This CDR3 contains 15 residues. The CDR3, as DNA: TGCGCCAGCAGCTCAACGCCCGACAGGGGCACTGAAGCTTTCTTT. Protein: CASSSTPDRGTEAFF. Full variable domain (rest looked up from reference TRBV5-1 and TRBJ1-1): KAGVTQTPRYLIKTRGQQVTLSCSPISGHRSVSWYQQTPGQGLQFLFEYFSETQRNKGNFPGRFSGRQFSNSRSEMNVSTLELGDSALYLCASSSTPDRGTEAFFGQGTRLTVV.

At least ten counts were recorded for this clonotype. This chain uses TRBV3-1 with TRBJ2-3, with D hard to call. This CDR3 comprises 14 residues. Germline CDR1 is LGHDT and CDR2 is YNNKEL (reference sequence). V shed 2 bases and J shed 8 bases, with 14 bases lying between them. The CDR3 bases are TGTGCCAGCAGCCAATCTACACACCCGAGTACGCAGTATTTT. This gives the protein CASSQSTHPSTQYF.

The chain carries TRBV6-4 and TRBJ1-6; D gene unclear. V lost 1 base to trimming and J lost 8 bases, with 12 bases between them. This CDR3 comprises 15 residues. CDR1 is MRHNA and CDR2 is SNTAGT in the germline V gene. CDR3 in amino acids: CASSDFAGAHSPLHF. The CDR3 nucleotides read TGTGCCAGCAGTGACTTCGCAGGTGCGCATTCACCCCTCCACTTT.

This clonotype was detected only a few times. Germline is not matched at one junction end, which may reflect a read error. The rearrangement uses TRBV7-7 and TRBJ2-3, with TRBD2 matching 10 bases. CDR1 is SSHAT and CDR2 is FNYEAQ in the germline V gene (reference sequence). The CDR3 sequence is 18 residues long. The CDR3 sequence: CASSLAPMGLATTDTQYF. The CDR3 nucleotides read TGTGCTAGCAGCTTAGCGCCTATGGGACTAGCGACAACAGATACGCAGTATTTT.

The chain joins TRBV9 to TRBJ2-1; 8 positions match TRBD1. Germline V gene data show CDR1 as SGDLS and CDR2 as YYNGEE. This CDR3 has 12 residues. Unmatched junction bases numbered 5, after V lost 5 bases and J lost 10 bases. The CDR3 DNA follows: TGTGCCAGCAGTTGGACAGGGCAGGAGCAGTTCTTC. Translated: CASSWTGQEQFF.

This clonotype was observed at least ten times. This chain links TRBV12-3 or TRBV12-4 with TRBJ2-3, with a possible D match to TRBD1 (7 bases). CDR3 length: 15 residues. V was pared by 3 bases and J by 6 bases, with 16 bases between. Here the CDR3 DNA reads TGTGCCAGCAGTTTCAACAGGGGACTGCAGGATACGCAGTATTTT. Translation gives CASSFNRGLQDTQYF.

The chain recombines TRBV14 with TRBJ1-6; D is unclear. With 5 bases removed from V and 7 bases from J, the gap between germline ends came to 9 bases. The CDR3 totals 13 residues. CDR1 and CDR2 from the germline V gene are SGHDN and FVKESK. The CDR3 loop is CASSSRGNSPLHF. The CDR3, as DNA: TGTGCCAGCAGCTCGCGAGGCAATTCACCCCTCCACTTT.

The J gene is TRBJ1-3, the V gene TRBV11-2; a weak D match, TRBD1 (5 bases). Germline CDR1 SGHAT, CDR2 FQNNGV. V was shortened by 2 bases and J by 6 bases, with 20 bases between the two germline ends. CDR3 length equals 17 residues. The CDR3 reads CASSLSSLRQGQNTIYF. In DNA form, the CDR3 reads TGTGCCAGCAGCTTATCATCCTTGAGGCAGGGCCAAAACACCATATATTTT. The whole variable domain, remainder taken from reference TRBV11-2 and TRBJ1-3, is EAGVAQSPRYKIIEKRQSVAFWCNPISGHATLYWYQQILGQGPKLLIQFQNNGVVDDSQLPKDRFSAERLKGVDSTLKIQPAKLEDSAVYLCASSLSSLRQGQNTIYFGEGSWLTVV.

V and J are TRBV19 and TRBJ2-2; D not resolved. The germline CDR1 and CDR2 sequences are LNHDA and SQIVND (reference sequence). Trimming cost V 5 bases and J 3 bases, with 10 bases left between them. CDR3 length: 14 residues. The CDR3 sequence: CASSVRDHTGELFF. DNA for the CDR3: TGTGCCAGTAGTGTCCGTGACCACACCGGGGAGCTGTTTTTT.

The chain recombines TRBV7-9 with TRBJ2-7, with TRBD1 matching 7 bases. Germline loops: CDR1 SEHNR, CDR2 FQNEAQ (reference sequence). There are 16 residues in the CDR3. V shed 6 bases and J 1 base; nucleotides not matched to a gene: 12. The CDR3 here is CASSLSTGFSSYEQYF. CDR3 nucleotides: TGTGCCAGCAGTCTATCGACAGGGTTCTCATCCTACGAGCAGTACTTC. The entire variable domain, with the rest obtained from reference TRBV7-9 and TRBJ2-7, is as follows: DTGVSQNPRHKITKRGQNVTFRCDPISEHNRLYWYRQTLGQGPEFLTYFQNEAQLEKSRLLSDRFSAERPKGSFSTLEIQRTEQGDSAMYLCASSLSTGFSSYEQYFGPGTRLTVT.